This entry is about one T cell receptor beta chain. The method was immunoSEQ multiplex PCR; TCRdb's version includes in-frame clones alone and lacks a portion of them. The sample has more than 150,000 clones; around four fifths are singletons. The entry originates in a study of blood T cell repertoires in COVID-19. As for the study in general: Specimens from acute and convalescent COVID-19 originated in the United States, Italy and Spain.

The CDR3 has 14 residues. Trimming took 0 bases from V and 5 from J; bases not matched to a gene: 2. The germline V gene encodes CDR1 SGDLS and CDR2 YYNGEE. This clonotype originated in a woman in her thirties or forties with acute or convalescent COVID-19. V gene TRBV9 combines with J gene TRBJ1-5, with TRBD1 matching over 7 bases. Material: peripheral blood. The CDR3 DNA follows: TGTGCCAGCAGCGTAGGGACAGGCTATCAGCCCCAGCATTTT. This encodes CASSVGTGYQPQHF.